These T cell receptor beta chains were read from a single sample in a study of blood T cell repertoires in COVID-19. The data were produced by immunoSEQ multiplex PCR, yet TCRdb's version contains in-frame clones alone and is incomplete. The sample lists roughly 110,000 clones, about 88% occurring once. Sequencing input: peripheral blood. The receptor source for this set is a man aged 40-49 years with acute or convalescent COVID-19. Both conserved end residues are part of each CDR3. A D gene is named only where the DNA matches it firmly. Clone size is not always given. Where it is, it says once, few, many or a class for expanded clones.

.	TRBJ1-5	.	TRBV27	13	CASAGGSNQPQHF	TGTGCCAGCGCGGGGGGCAGCAATCAGCCCCAGCATTTT
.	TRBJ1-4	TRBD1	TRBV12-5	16	CASGLVTGGENEKLFF	TGTGCTAGTGGTTTGGTCACAGGGGGGGAGAATGAAAAACTGTTTTTT
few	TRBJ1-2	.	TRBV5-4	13	CAGRRREGYGYTF	TGTGCCGGGAGGCGCCGGGAGGGCTATGGCTACACCTTC
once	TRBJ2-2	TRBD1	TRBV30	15	CAWTPGTGYTGELFF	TGTGCCTGGACACCCGGGACAGGGTACACCGGGGAGCTGTTTTTT
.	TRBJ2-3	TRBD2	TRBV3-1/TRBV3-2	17	CASSQSSGGLAGGGEYF	TGTGCCAGCAGCCAATCTTCGGGAGGTCTAGCGGGGGGCGGGGAGTATTTT
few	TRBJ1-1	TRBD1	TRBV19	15	CASSRPGQKNTEAFF	TGTGCCAGTAGTAGACCGGGACAGAAAAACACTGAAGCTTTCTTT
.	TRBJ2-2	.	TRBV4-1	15	CASSQGLANTGELFF	TGCGCCAGCAGCCAGGGACTGGCGAACACCGGGGAGCTGTTTTTT
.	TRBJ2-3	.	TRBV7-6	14	CASSLLLSTDTQYF	TGTGCCAGCAGCTTGTTATTGTCTACAGATACGCAGTATTTT
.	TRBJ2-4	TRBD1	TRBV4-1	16	CASSPGTGKAKNIQYF	TGCGCCAGCAGCCCCGGGACAGGAAAAGCCAAAAACATTCAGTACTTC
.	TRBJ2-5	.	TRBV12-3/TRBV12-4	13	CASTMDSQETQYF	TGTGCCAGCACCATGGACAGCCAAGAGACCCAGTACTTC
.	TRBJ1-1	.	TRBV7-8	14	CASSPRRGVGEAFF	TGTGCCAGCAGCCCACGGCGGGGGGTGGGTGAAGCTTTCTTT
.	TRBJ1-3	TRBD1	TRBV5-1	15	CASSRTGTSGNTIYF	TGCGCCAGCAGCCGGACAGGAACCTCTGGAAACACCATATATTTT
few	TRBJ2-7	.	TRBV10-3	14	CAIRRGLDSYEQYF	TGTGCCATCAGAAGGGGACTCGACTCCTACGAGCAGTACTTC
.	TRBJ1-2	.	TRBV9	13	CASSVAGNYGYTF	TGTGCCAGCAGCGTAGCAGGGAACTATGGCTACACCTTC
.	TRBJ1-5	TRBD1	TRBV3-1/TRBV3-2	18	CASSQDVQGRESNQPQHF	TGTGCCAGCAGCCAAGACGTACAGGGGCGGGAAAGCAATCAGCCCCAGCATTTT
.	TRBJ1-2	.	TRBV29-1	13	CSVEEPGDYGYTF	TGCAGCGTTGAAGAGCCCGGGGACTATGGCTACACCTTC
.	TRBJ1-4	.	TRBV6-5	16	CASSYSGGASWEKLFF	TGTGCCAGCAGTTACTCTGGGGGGGCAAGCTGGGAAAAACTGTTTTTT
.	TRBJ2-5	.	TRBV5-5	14	CASSLDMNQETQYF	TGTGCCAGCAGCTTGGACATGAATCAAGAGACCCAGTACTTC
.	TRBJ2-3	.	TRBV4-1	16	CASSKEPSKETDTQYF	TGCGCCAGCAGCAAGGAACCTAGCAAGGAAACAGATACGCAGTATTTT
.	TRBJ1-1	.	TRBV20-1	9	CSASSEAFF	TGCAGTGCTAGCAGTGAAGCTTTCTTT
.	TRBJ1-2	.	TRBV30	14	CAWSVKGSGYGYTF	TGTGCCTGGAGTGTAAAAGGGAGCGGGTATGGCTACACCTTC
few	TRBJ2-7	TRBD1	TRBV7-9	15	CASSLSRDRDYEQYF	TGTGCCAGCAGCTTGAGCCGGGACAGGGACTACGAGCAGTACTTC
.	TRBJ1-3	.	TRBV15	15	CATSGGQTPFSTIYF	TGTGCCACCAGCGGTGGACAGACCCCATTCTCCACCATATATTTT
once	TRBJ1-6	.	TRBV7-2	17	CASSLGRVGSYNSPLHF	TGTGCCAGCAGCTTGGGCAGGGTTGGCTCCTATAATTCACCCCTCCACTTT
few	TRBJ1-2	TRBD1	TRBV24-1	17	CATSETRQGGISYGYTF	TGTGCCACCAGTGAAACCCGACAGGGAGGCATTAGCTATGGCTACACCTTC
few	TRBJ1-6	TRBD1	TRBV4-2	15	CASSQGDSYNSPLHF	TGTGCCAGCAGCCAAGGGGACAGCTATAATTCACCCCTCCACTTT
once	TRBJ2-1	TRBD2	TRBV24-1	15	CATSFRTSSYNEQFF	TGTGCCACCAGCTTCAGGACTAGCTCCTACAATGAGCAGTTCTTC
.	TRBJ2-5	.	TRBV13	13	CASSFARGETQYF	TGTGCCAGCAGCTTCGCCCGGGGGGAGACCCAGTACTTC
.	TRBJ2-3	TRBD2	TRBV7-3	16	CASSPQAAGEIPIEYF	TGTGCCAGCAGCCCACAAGCGGCGGGGGAAATCCCCATCGAGTATTTT
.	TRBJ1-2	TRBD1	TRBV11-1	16	CASSAGTGGTNYGYTF	TGTGCCAGCAGCGCCGGGACAGGGGGTACTAACTATGGCTACACCTTC
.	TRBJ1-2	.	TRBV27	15	CASSFLESRGRGYTF	TGTGCCAGCAGTTTTTTGGAATCCAGGGGAAGAGGCTACACCTTC
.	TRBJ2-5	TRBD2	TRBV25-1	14	CASRDDLAGLTQYF	TGTGCCAGCAGGGATGATCTAGCGGGACTGACCCAGTACTTC
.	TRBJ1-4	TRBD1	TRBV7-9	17	CASSTTSGQPSNEKLFF	TGTGCCAGCAGCACGACCTCGGGACAGCCGTCGAATGAAAAACTGTTTTTT
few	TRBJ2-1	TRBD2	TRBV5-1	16	CASSLEPSGGLNEQFF	TGCGCCAGCAGCTTGGAACCTAGCGGGGGCCTCAATGAGCAGTTCTTC
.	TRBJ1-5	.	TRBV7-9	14	CASSGWRDNQPQHF	TGTGCCAGCAGCGGGTGGAGGGACAATCAGCCCCAGCATTTT
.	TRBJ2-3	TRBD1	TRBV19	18	CASSIDSYRGVNTDTQYF	TGTGCCAGTAGTATAGATTCCTACAGGGGGGTGAACACAGATACGCAGTATTTT
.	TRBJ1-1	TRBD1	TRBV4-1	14	CASSPGQGLSEAFF	TGCGCCAGCAGTCCCGGACAGGGCTTATCTGAAGCTTTCTTT